This T cell receptor (beta chain) comes out of a study of blood T cells in healthy people across ages. Next came a second PCR, run for about 6 to 11 cycles, which used a sample-barcoded 5' primer along with a J-beta primer mix. One entry per CDR3 protein results from TCRdb running MiXCR on the 5' RACE reads. The profile shows 650,000 to 1,000,000 distinct CDR3 sequences, about 36% of them singletons. In germline, CDR1 is SGHTA, CDR2 FQGNSA. The V end was cut by 3 bases, the J end by 4 bases, with 14 bases between. The CDR3 contains 15 residues. General study points: Unsorted PBMCs blocked a conclusive comparison of naive and antigen-experienced cells. The study found TCR beta diversity correlated strongly with naive T cell percentage.

On this clonotype itself: Its cognate antigen is unknown.

Per sample, a minimum of 6.5 million PBMCs were isolated. RNA extraction gave at least 5 micrograms of total RNA per sample. Material for sequencing was blood. This TCR was sampled from a man between 18 and 35 years old in good health. The V and J genes are TRBV7-2 and TRBJ2-3; D gene uncertain. As DNA, the CDR3 is TGTGCCAGCAGCTTTTCAGGTTTTCTGGCAGATACGCAGTATTTT. Its translation is CASSFSGFLADTQYF.